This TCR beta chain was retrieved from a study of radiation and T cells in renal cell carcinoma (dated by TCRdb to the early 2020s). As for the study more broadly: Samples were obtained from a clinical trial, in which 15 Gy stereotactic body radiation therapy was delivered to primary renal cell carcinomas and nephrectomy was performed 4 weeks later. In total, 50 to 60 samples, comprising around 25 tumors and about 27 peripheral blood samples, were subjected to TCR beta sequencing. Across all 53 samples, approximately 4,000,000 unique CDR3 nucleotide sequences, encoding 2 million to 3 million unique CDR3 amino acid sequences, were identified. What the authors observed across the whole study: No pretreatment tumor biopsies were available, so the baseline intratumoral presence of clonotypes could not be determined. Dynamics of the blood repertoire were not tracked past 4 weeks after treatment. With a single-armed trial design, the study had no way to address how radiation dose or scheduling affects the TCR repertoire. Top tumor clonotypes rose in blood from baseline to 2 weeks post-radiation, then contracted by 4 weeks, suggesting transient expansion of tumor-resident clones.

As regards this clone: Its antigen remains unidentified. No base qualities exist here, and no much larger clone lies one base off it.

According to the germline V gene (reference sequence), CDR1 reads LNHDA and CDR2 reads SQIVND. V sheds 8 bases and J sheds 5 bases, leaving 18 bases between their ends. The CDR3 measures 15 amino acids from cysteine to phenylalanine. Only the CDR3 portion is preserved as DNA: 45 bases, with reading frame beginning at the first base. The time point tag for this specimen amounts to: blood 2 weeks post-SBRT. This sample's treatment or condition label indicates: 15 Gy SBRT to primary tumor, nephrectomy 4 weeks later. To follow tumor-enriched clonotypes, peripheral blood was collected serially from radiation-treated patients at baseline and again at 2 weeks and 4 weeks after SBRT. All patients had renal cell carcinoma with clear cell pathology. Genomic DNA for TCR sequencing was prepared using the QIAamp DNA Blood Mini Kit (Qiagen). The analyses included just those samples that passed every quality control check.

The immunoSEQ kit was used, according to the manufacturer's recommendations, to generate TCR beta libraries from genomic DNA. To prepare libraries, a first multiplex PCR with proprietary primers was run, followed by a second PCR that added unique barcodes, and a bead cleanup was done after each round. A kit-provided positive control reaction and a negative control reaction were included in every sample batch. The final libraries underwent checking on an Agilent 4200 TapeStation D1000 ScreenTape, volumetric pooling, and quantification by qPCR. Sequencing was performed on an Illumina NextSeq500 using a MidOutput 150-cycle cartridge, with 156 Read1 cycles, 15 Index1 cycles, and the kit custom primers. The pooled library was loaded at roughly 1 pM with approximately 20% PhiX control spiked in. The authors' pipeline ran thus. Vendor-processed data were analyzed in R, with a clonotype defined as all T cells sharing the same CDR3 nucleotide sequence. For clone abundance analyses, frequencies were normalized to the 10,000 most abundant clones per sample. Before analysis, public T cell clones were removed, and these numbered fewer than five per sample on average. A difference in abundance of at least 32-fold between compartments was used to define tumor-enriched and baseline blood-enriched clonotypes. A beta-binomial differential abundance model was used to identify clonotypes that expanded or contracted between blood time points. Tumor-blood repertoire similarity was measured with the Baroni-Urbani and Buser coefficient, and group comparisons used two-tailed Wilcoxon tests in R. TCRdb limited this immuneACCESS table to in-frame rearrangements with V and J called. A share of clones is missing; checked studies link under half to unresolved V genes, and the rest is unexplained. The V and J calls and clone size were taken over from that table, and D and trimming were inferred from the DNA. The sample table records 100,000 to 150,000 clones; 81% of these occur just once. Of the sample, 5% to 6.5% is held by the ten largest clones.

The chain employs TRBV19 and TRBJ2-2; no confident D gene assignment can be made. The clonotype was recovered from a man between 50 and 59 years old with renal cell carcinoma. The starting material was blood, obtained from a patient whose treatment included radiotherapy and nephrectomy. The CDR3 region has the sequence CASRGHLKRTGELFF. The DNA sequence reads TGTGCCAGTCGTGGCCACCTCAAGAGAACCGGGGAGCTGTTTTTT.